What follows are 8 T cell receptor beta chains derived from one specimen sequenced in a study of molecular identifiers for immune sequencing clone quantification. One entry per CDR3 protein, called by TCRdb with MiXCR from the PCR reads. The repertoire consists of 460,000 or so distinct CDR3 sequences, with roughly 25% occurring once and the leading ten covering just over 0.75%. Sequencing was done on a sample of naive CD8+ T cells from blood, with Jurkat cell RNA spiked in. As for subset: FACS-sorted CD8+CD4-CCR7+CD45RA+ naive T cells. These TCRs come from a human donor in good health. Some libraries in this study had Jurkat cell RNA spiked in.

In this sample, this clonotype turned up a few times. This rearrangement joins TRBV4-3 to TRBJ2-5; 7 bases agree with TRBD1. This CDR3 has 15 residues. Germline CDR1 is LGHNA and CDR2 is YSLEER. Germline trimming cut 2 bases from V and 5 bases from J; bases unmatched to any gene: 8. CDR3 nucleotide sequence: TGCGCCAGCAGCCAATACAGGGGTGTTATGGAGACCCAGTACTTC. It is translated as CASSQYRGVMETQYF.

This clonotype was observed a handful of times. J is TRBJ1-1 and V is TRBV3-1, with D perhaps TRBD1 (5 bases). The CDR3 spans 12 residues. Germline V gene data show CDR1 as LGHDT and CDR2 as YNNKEL (reference sequence). Trimming shortened V by 6 bases and J by 12 bases, and 17 bases separated the two germline ends. The CDR3 coding sequence is TGTGCCAGCAGTCCAACGGGGGGACGGTCTTTCTTT. Encoded protein: CASSPTGGRSFF.

In this sample, this clonotype turned up many times. This sequence joins TRBV24-1 and TRBJ1-1; D remains ambiguous. The germline V and J ends were trimmed by 3 bases and 7 bases, with 8 bases remaining between them. This CDR3 region has 12 residues. CDR1 is KGHDR, CDR2 SFDVKD, per germline. This chain's CDR3 is CATSDPRGEAFF. As DNA, the CDR3 is TGTGCCACCAGTGATCCCCGGGGTGAAGCTTTCTTT.

The V and J genes are TRBV10-3 and TRBJ2-6; 12 bases map to TRBD1. This CDR3 is 19 amino acids long. V gave up 6 bases and J gave up 1 base; unmatched junction bases: 10. Germline CDR1 ENHRY, CDR2 SYGVKD. The CDR3, as DNA: TGTGCCATCAGGGGGACAGGGGGCTTAGTCTCGTCTGGGGCCAACGTCCTGACTTTC. Its translation: CAIRGTGGLVSSGANVLTF.

The chain carries TRBV16 and TRBJ2-7; tentatively, D is TRBD1 (5 bases). CDR3 length: 14 amino acids. V was cut by 5 bases and J by 2 bases, with 13 bases left in between. CDR1 is KGHSY, CDR2 FQNENV, per germline. Written as DNA, the CDR3 is TGTGCCAGCAGCTCCGGGCGCAGGGCCTACGAGCAGTACTTC. Protein sequence: CASSSGRRAYEQYF.

This sequence joins TRBV28 and TRBJ2-3; a possible D gene is TRBD2 (6 bases). Trimming removed 4 bases from V and 2 bases from J, with 13 bases in between. Germline lookup yields CDR1 MDHEN and CDR2 SYDVKM. The CDR3 is 15 amino acids. The CDR3 here is CASSSPGLFTDTQYF. The CDR3 DNA follows: TGTGCCAGCAGTTCTCCGGGACTTTTCACAGATACGCAGTATTTT.

This clonotype was observed a few times. CDR3 protein: CASSLSTAGGRNEQFF. CDR3 in DNA: TGCGCCAGCAGCCTCAGCACAGCGGGGGGGCGCAATGAGCAGTTCTTC. This chain connects TRBV4-1 to TRBJ2-1; 10 nucleotides line up with TRBD2. Germline V CDR1 and CDR2: MGHRA, YSYEKL. J was trimmed by 6 bases and V by 4 bases; bases with no gene match: 9. The length of the CDR3 is 16 residues.

This clonotype was counted at least ten times. This chain connects TRBV12-3 or TRBV12-4 to TRBJ2-3; D unclear. Trimming left V 4 bases short and J 9 bases short, with 11 bases between. The CDR3 runs to 12 residues. The CDR3 bases are TGTGCCAGCAGTTCACACAGCGAGACGCAGTATTTT. Protein sequence: CASSSHSETQYF.